Following are 23 T cell receptor beta chains from one sample sequenced in a study of control samples from healthy donors and cancer patients. The assay was immunoSEQ multiplex PCR, and TCRdb's table has in-frame clones only and misses some. The repertoire includes about 130,000 clones, around 90% of them detected once, and almost 2.5% sits in the top ten. The sample comprised blood. The origin of the receptors is a man aged 18 to 35 in good health.

DNA for the CDR3: TGTGCCAGCAGCCCTAGCAGGAGCTCTGGGGCCAACGTCCTGACTTTC. This encodes CASSPSRSSGANVLTF. The rearrangement joins TRBV3-1 (or the pseudogene TRBV3-2) to TRBJ2-6; maybe TRBD2 (5 bases). Trimming pared 4 bases from V and 0 bases from J, leaving 10 bases between. Germline V lookup: CDR1 LGHDT, CDR2 YNNKEL (reference sequence). This CDR3 is 16 amino acids long.

The chain employs TRBV10-2 and TRBJ1-1; unclear D gene. The V end was cut by 6 bases, the J end by 5 bases, with 10 bases between. The germline V gene encodes CDR1 WSHSY and CDR2 SAAADI. This CDR3 is 12 amino acids long. CDR3 residues: CASRRGGTEAFF. The CDR3 DNA reads TGCGCCAGCAGGCGGGGAGGGACTGAAGCTTTCTTT.

The chain links TRBV5-1 to TRBJ1-1; the D is unclear. Between the trimmed V and J ends, which lost 1 base and 0 bases, there was a span of 19 bases. The CDR3 has 18 amino acids. Germline CDR1 SGHRS, CDR2 YFSETQ. The CDR3: CASSLISMVTTMNTEAFF. CDR3 in DNA: TGCGCCAGCAGCTTGATAAGTATGGTGACAACCATGAACACTGAAGCTTTCTTT.

J is TRBJ2-1 and V is TRBV11-2; either TRBD1 or TRBD2 may fit D (5 bases each). The CDR3 runs to 16 residues. Trimming took 3 bases from V and 0 from J, leaving 12 bases between them. CDR1 and CDR2 from the germline V gene are SGHAT and FQNNGV. The DNA of the CDR3 is TGTGCCAGCAGCTTCATGGGGACCAACTCCTACAATGAGCAGTTCTTC. Its protein product is CASSFMGTNSYNEQFF.

Here the CDR3 reads CASSSGSRQANTEAFF. As DNA, the CDR3 is TGTGCCAGCAGCTCGGGCAGCAGACAGGCGAACACTGAAGCTTTCTTT. This chain connects TRBV11-2 to TRBJ1-1; tentatively, D is TRBD1 (6 bases). The germline CDR1 and CDR2 sequences are SGHAT and FQNNGV. The CDR3 spans 16 residues. Trimming shortened V by 4 bases and J by 1 base, and 16 bases separated the two germline ends.

The CDR3 DNA sequence: TGTGCCAGCAGCTTGGGCCCGGGGCTAGCGGCAGATACGCAGTATTTT. It codes for CASSLGPGLAADTQYF. V is TRBV5-8 and J is TRBJ2-3; 7 bases are a match to TRBD2. The CDR3 has 16 residues. Unmatched junction bases numbered 8, after V lost 0 bases and J lost 4 bases. Germline V gives CDR1 SGHTS, CDR2 YDEGEE.

The rearrangement uses TRBV5-1 and TRBJ1-1; TRBD1 matches at 8 bases. V lost 4 bases and J lost 4; bases outside the gene matches: 6. The CDR3 totals 14 residues. CDR1 and CDR2 from the germline V gene are SGHRS and YFSETQ. Written as DNA, the CDR3 is TGCGCCAGCAGCAAGGGACAGGAGGGCACTGAAGCTTTCTTT. Protein: CASSKGQEGTEAFF. Complete variable domain (other parts from reference TRBV5-1 and TRBJ1-1): KAGVTQTPRYLIKTRGQQVTLSCSPISGHRSVSWYQQTPGQGLQFLFEYFSETQRNKGNFPGRFSGRQFSNSRSEMNVSTLELGDSALYLCASSKGQEGTEAFFGQGTRLTVV.

The J gene is TRBJ1-5, the V gene TRBV28; a possible D gene is TRBD1 (5 bases). V was cut by 2 bases and J by 4 bases, with 15 bases left in between. Germline assignment: CDR1 MDHEN and CDR2 SYDVKM. This CDR3 has 16 amino acids. The CDR3 is CASSLGGASPNQPQHF. The CDR3 DNA reads TGTGCCAGCAGTTTAGGGGGTGCTTCCCCTAATCAGCCCCAGCATTTT.

CDR3 sequence: CASSPSVVGTARETQYF. The CDR3 nucleotides read TGTGCCAGCAGCCCCTCTGTTGTAGGGACTGCGAGGGAGACCCAGTACTTC. This chain links TRBV9 with TRBJ2-5; the D gene is possibly TRBD2 (6 bases). The CDR3 covers 17 residues. The germline CDR1 and CDR2 sequences are SGDLS and YYNGEE. Trimming cost V 4 bases and J 5 bases, with 24 bases left between them.

For this clone: The DNA is left out, because the CDR3 cannot be placed on it with certainty; the CDR3 is given as TCRdb lists it. The chain combines TRBV27 with TRBJ1-6; the table's TRBD1 call for D was not verified on the DNA. CDR1 is MNHEY and CDR2 is SMNVEV in the germline V gene (reference sequence). The CDR3 length is 15 residues, termini included. CDR3 sequence: CASSSSDRANSPLHF.

The chain has TRBV19 and TRBJ2-2, with TRBD1 matching 7 bases. The CDR3 has 15 amino acids. In germline, CDR1 is LNHDA, CDR2 SQIVND (reference sequence). The ends lost 6 bases at V and 4 bases at J; junction bases unmatched: 8. The CDR3 sequence is CASSNYRGSTGELFF. The CDR3 nucleotides are TGTGCCAGTAGCAATTACAGGGGTAGCACCGGGGAGCTGTTTTTT.

V usage is TRBV6-6 and J usage is TRBJ2-7, with D unclear. V dropped 2 bases and J dropped 6 bases, with 11 bases sitting between them. The length of the CDR3 is 13 residues. CDR1 is MNHNY, CDR2 SVGAGI, per germline (reference sequence). The CDR3 DNA sequence: TGTGCCAGCAGTTACGGGGTCGGGCGCGAGCAGTACGTC. It encodes CASSYGVGREQYV.

The chain employs TRBV30 and TRBJ2-5, with TRBD1 as a possible D gene (6 bases). V shed 5 bases and J shed 2 bases, with 12 bases lying between them. The germline CDR1 and CDR2 sequences are GTSNPN and SVGIG (reference sequence). The CDR3 is 13 residues long. The CDR3 nucleotides read TGTGCCTGGGGCTGGACAGTTCAAGAGACCCAGTACTTC. Protein: CAWGWTVQETQYF.

J is TRBJ1-1 and V is TRBV18, with no clear D. The CDR3 spans 13 residues. The germline V gene has CDR1 KGHSH and CDR2 LQKENI. The V and J ends lost 3 bases and 4 bases respectively, with 9 bases between them. CDR3 in DNA: TGTGCCAGCTCACCTGTGCAGTTCACTGAAGCTTTCTTT. Encoded protein: CASSPVQFTEAFF. The full variable domain, with the rest looked up from reference TRBV18 and TRBJ1-1, is NAGVMQNPRHLVRRRGQEARLRCSPMKGHSHVYWYRQLPEEGLKFMVYLQKENIIDESGMPKERFSAEFPKEGPSILRIQQVVRGDSAAYFCASSPVQFTEAFFGQGTRLTVV.

This clone has a single count. J is TRBJ1-4 and V is TRBV11-3, with 7 bases that match TRBD1. The ends lost 5 bases at V and 8 bases at J; junction bases unmatched: 8. The CDR3 length is 14 residues. Per germline, CDR1 SGHNT and CDR2 YENEEA. Here the CDR3 reads CASSRDRAGEKLFF. CDR3 DNA: TGTGCCAGCAGCCGCGACAGGGCTGGAGAAAAACTGTTTTTT.

The sample holds a few counts of this clone. The rearrangement joins TRBV7-9 to TRBJ2-3; TRBD1 is a possible D gene (5 bases). Trimming took off 3 bases at V and 5 bases at J, with 6 bases between the two ends. The germline V gene has CDR1 SEHNR and CDR2 FQNEAQ (reference sequence). The CDR3 is 12 amino acids. CDR3: CASSFQGDTQYF. CDR3 in DNA: TGTGCCAGCAGCTTCCAGGGAGATACGCAGTATTTT.

V is TRBV7-3 and J is TRBJ1-1; maybe TRBD1 (6 bases). V was clipped by 1 base and J by 8 bases, with 11 bases between them. Germline CDR1 is SGHTA and CDR2 is FQGTGA. The CDR3 is 13 amino acids. The CDR3 is CASSLNGGQEAFF. The CDR3 DNA sequence: TGTGCCAGCAGCTTAAATGGGGGGCAGGAAGCTTTCTTT. Full variable domain (rest looked up from reference TRBV7-3 and TRBJ1-1): GAGVSQTPSNKVTEKGKYVELRCDPISGHTALYWYRQSLGQGPEFLIYFQGTGAADDSGLPNDRFFAVRPEGSVSTLKIQRTERGDSAVYLCASSLNGGQEAFFGQGTRLTVV.

This clone was seen just once. The chain links TRBV7-3 to TRBJ2-1; 9 nucleotides agree with TRBD2. The CDR3 consists of 15 residues. The V segment lost 0 bases and the J segment 8 bases; nucleotides outside the gene matches: 5. Germline loops: CDR1 SGHTA, CDR2 FQGTGA. The CDR3 DNA reads TGTGCCAGCAGCTTAACTGGCGGGAGGGCCGATGAGCAGTTCTTC. It translates to CASSLTGGRADEQFF.

V is TRBV19 and J is TRBJ2-7, with 7 bases aligning to TRBD1. The CDR3 has 12 amino acids. Germline assignment: CDR1 LNHDA and CDR2 SQIVND (reference sequence). V was clipped by 2 bases and J by 6 bases; unmatched bases: 1. The CDR3 protein is CASSIRGPEQYF. The CDR3 region has the DNA TGTGCCAGTAGTATAAGGGGGCCCGAGCAGTACTTC.

The CDR3: CASSQVFSGTYNEQFF. The CDR3, as DNA: TGCGCCAGCAGCCAAGTTTTCAGCGGGACGTACAATGAGCAGTTCTTC. The chain is built from TRBV4-3 and TRBJ2-1, with TRBD2 matching over 7 bases. This CDR3 region has 16 residues. CDR1 and CDR2 (germline): LGHNA, YSLEER. The junction had 7 bases not matched to a gene; V was cut back by 1 base and J by 4 bases.

This rearrangement joins TRBV2 to TRBJ1-2, with a tentative D call TRBD1 (5 bases). CDR3 length: 16 residues. Deletions cut 8 bases from V and 0 bases from J, with 19 bases between. Per germline, CDR1 SNHLY and CDR2 FYNNEI. The CDR3 coding sequence is TGTGCCAGCCTAGAAATCGGGACCCCTGCTAACTATGGCTACACCTTC. Amino acid sequence: CASLEIGTPANYGYTF.

The chain uses TRBV19 and TRBJ2-1; 8 bases are a match to TRBD1. There are 15 residues in the CDR3. Germline CDR1 and CDR2: LNHDA and SQIVND (reference sequence). Losses at the gene ends were 6 bases for V and 3 bases for J; bases not matched to a gene: 7. The DNA for the CDR3 is TGTGCCAGTAGGGAAGACAGGGGTGGCTACAATGAGCAGTTCTTC. Its protein product is CASREDRGGYNEQFF.

The rearrangement uses TRBV7-8 and TRBJ1-1, with TRBD1 as a possible D gene (6 bases). CDR1 SGHVS and CDR2 FQNEAQ come from the germline V gene. The CDR3 sequence is 14 residues long. V lost 1 base and J lost 4, with 10 bases in between. The DNA of the CDR3 is TGTGCCAGCAGCTTAGTTACGGGGGCCACTGAAGCTTTCTTT. It codes for CASSLVTGATEAFF.